Below are 12 T cell receptor beta chains sequenced from a single sample in a study of regulatory T cells in long-lasting Graves disease (TCRdb year 2021). Libraries were made using multiplex PCR. Sequencing took place on an Illumina HiSeq 4000. TCR beta libraries were built with iRepertoire HTBI primers and Arm-PCR amplification of CDR3 regions. Using fastp at Q25 and MiXCR, TCRdb reprocessed the public reads and kept productive beta chains. Each CDR3 protein appears once, grouped with its most common genes and DNA. The table for this sample lists 450,000 or so distinct CDR3 sequences; about a fifth of them were counted only once. 7.8% of the sample is in the top ten clones. The time point label, read with the paper, signifies: persistent/refractory GD, antithyroid drugs over 5 years with positive TRAb. RNA was extracted from PBMCs in TRIzol for both TCR sequencing and RNA sequencing. The source material was peripheral blood mononuclear cells (PBMCs), sampled when the disease was refractory, from a patient treated with antithyroid drugs. Source of these receptors: a female donor with Graves disease.

The chain couples TRBV6-2 or TRBV6-3 to TRBJ2-2; D is ambiguous. The germline V gene encodes CDR1 MNHEY and CDR2 SVGEGT. Deletions cut 2 bases from V and 7 bases from J, with 11 bases between. CDR3 length equals 14 residues. The CDR3 DNA reads TGTGCCAGCAGTTACCACATAGGTGGCGGGGAGCTGTTTTTT. Amino acid sequence: CASSYHIGGGELFF.

The gene calls are TRBV7-8 and TRBJ2-5, with D maybe TRBD2 (6 bases). Deletions cut 8 bases from V and 7 bases from J, with 23 bases between. Germline CDR1 is SGHVS and CDR2 is FQNEAQ. CDR3 size: 15 residues. CDR3: CASRRTPGAEWTQYF. As DNA, the CDR3 is TGTGCCAGCCGACGAACCCCGGGAGCCGAGTGGACCCAGTACTTC. Full variable domain (remainder filled in from reference TRBV7-8 and TRBJ2-5): GAGVSQSPRYKVAKRGQDVALRCDPISGHVSLFWYQQALGQGPEFLTYFQNEAQLDKSGLPSDRFFAERPEGSVSTLKIQRTQQEDSAVYLCASRRTPGAEWTQYFGPGTRLLVL.

This clonotype was found many times. The rearrangement joins TRBV6-1 to TRBJ2-7, with TRBD1 matching 7 bases. V lost 8 bases and J lost 2; bases outside the gene matches: 12. The CDR3 is 15 residues long. Germline V CDR1 and CDR2: MNHNS, SASEGT. The CDR3: CASSRQGVNPYEQYF. In DNA, the CDR3 is TGTGCCAGCTCCAGACAGGGAGTAAATCCCTACGAGCAGTACTTC.

A few counts support this clonotype. This rearrangement joins TRBV7-8 to TRBJ2-2; tentatively, D is TRBD2 (5 bases). Germline V CDR1 and CDR2: SGHVS, FQNEAQ. The CDR3 runs to 17 residues. Trimming pared 6 bases from V and 0 bases from J, leaving 17 bases between. In nucleotides, the CDR3 is TGTGCCAGCAGTTCGGGCGGGCGGCCCTCGAACACCGGGGAGCTGTTTTTT. Protein sequence: CASSSGGRPSNTGELFF. Drawing the rest from reference TRBV7-8 and TRBJ2-2, the complete variable domain is GAGVSQSPRYKVAKRGQDVALRCDPISGHVSLFWYQQALGQGPEFLTYFQNEAQLDKSGLPSDRFFAERPEGSVSTLKIQRTQQEDSAVYLCASSSGGRPSNTGELFFGEGSRLTVL.

This clonotype was detected many times. The chain uses TRBV5-1 and TRBJ1-4, with D unresolved. V was pared by 4 bases and J by 7 bases, with 11 bases between. The CDR3 runs to 13 residues. The germline V gene has CDR1 SGHRS and CDR2 YFSETQ. The CDR3 here is CASSTRPGEKLFF. The CDR3 DNA reads TGCGCCAGCAGCACGAGACCGGGTGAAAAACTGTTTTTT.

The V gene is TRBV10-3, the J gene TRBJ2-1, with a weak D call TRBD2 (6 bases). From germline, CDR1 is ENHRY and CDR2 SYGVKD. Trimming cost V 4 bases and J 7 bases, with 14 bases left between them. CDR3 length: 14 residues. The CDR3 sequence: CAISGGLPLNEQFF. CDR3 sequence (DNA): TGTGCCATCAGTGGGGGACTCCCTTTGAATGAGCAGTTCTTC.

This clonotype has a count of ten or more. The chain is built from TRBV30 and TRBJ1-5, with D maybe TRBD1 (5 bases). This CDR3 has 15 amino acids. Trimming took 2 bases from V and 6 from J, leaving 17 bases between them. The germline V gene has CDR1 GTSNPN and CDR2 SVGIG (reference sequence). The CDR3 region is CAWSRRGIFGQPQHF. In nucleotides, the CDR3 is TGTGCCTGGAGTAGACGGGGGATTTTCGGTCAGCCCCAGCATTTT. Using reference TRBV30 and TRBJ1-5 for the parts outside the CDR3, the full variable domain is SQTIHQWPATLVQPVGSPLSLECTVEGTSNPNLYWYRQAAGRGLQLLFYSVGIGQISSEVPQNLSASRPQDRQFILSSKKLLLSDSGFYLCAWSRRGIFGQPQHFGDGTRLSIL.

This clonotype was counted between two and nine times. This rearrangement joins TRBV29-1 to TRBJ1-1; D remains ambiguous. Deletions cut 4 bases from V and 1 base from J, with 7 bases between. CDR1 is SQVTM, CDR2 ANQGSEA, per germline. This CDR3 spans 12 amino acids. The DNA of the CDR3 is TGCAGCGTTGCCCGGACGAACACTGAAGCTTTCTTT. Its protein is CSVARTNTEAFF.

This clonotype was detected a few times. The chain combines TRBV9 with TRBJ2-5; tentative D call: TRBD2 (6 bases). In germline, CDR1 is SGDLS, CDR2 YYNGEE. V lost 0 bases to trimming and J lost 1 base, with 10 bases between them. The CDR3 runs 15 residues. DNA for the CDR3: TGTGCCAGCAGCGTAGGGATAGCGGCCCAAGAGACCCAGTACTTC. Residues: CASSVGIAAQETQYF.

The genes are TRBV24-1 and TRBJ2-2; D not certain. Trimming shortened V by 2 bases and J by 0 bases, and 3 bases separated the two germline ends. This CDR3 has 14 amino acids. Looked up from germline, CDR1 is KGHDR and CDR2 is SFDVKD. This chain's CDR3 is CATSDYTNTGELFF. The CDR3 bases are TGTGCCACCAGTGATTACACGAACACCGGGGAGCTGTTTTTT.

The chain combines TRBV28 with TRBJ1-2, with D unclear. The germline gives CDR1 MDHEN, CDR2 SYDVKM. The CDR3 runs to 13 residues. Deletions cut 5 bases from V and 7 bases from J, with 14 bases between. This CDR3 reads CASSPNTVGGYTF. As DNA, the CDR3 is TGTGCCAGCAGTCCGAATACAGTGGGTGGCTACACCTTC.

This chain uses TRBV29-1 with TRBJ2-1; TRBD1 agrees at 7 bases. Trimming at V came to 5 bases and at J to 2 bases, leaving 3 bases not matched to a gene. The CDR3 sequence is 13 residues long. Germline CDR1 SQVTM, CDR2 ANQGSEA. Written as DNA, the CDR3 is TGCAGCGTTAGGGACAGTGCCTACAATGAGCAGTTCTTC. It encodes CSVRDSAYNEQFF.